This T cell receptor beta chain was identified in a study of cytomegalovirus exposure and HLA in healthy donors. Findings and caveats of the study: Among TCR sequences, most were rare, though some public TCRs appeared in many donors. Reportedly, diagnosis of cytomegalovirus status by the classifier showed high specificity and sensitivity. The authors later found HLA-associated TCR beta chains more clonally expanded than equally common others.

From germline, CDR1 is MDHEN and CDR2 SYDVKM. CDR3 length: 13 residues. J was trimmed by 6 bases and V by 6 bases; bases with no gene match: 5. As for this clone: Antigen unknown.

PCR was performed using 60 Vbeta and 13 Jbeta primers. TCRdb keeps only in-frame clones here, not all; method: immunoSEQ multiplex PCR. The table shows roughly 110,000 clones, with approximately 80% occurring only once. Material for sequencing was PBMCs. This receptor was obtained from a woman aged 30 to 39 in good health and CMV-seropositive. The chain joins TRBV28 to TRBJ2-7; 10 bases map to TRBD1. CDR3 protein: CASRPGTGVEQYF. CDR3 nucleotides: TGTGCCAGCAGACCCGGGACAGGGGTCGAGCAGTACTTC.